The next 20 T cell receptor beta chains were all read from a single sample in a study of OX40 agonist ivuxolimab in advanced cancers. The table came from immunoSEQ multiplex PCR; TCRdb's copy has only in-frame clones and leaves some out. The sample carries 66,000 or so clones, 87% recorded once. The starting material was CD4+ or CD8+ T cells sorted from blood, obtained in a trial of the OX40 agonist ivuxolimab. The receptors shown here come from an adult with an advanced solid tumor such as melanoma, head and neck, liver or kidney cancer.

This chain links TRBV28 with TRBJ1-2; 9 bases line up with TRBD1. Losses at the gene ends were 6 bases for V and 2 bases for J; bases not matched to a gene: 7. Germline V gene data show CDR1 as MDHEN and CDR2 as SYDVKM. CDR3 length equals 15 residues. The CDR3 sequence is CASRLSGTGNYGYTF. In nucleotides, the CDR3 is TGTGCCAGCAGACTATCCGGGACAGGGAACTATGGCTACACCTTC.

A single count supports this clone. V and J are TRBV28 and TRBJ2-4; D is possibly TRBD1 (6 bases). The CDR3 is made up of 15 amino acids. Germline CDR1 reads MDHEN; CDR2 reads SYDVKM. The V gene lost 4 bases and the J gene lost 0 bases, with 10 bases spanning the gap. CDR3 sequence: CASSSGALAKNIQYF. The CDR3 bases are TGTGCCAGCAGTTCAGGGGCCTTAGCCAAAAACATTCAGTACTTC.

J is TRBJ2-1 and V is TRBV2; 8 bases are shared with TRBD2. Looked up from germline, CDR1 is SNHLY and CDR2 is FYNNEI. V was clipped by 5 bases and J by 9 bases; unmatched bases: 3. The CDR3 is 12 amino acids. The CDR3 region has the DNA TGTGCCAGCAGTACCACTAGCGGTGAGCAGTTCTTC. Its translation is CASSTTSGEQFF.

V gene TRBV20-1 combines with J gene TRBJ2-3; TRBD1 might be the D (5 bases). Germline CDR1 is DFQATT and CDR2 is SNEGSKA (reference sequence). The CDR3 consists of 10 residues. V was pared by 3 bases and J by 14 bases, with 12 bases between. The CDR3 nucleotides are TGCAGTGCTAGGGACACCCGCGGGTATTTT. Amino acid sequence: CSARDTRGYF.

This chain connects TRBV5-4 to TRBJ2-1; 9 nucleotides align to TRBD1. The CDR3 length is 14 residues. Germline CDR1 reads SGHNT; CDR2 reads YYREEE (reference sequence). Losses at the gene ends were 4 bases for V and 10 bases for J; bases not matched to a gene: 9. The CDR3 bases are TGTGCCAGCAGCCTCCGGGACAGGGCAGGGGAGCAGTTCTTC. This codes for CASSLRDRAGEQFF.

The CDR3 reads CASSQEAANTGELFF. Written as DNA, the CDR3 is TGCGCCAGCAGCCAAGAGGCCGCGAACACCGGGGAGCTGTTTTTT. V usage is TRBV4-3 and J usage is TRBJ2-2; unclear D gene. V lost 0 bases and J 0 bases, leaving 5 bases between the germline ends. The CDR3 consists of 15 residues. CDR1 LGHNA and CDR2 YSLEER come from the germline V gene.

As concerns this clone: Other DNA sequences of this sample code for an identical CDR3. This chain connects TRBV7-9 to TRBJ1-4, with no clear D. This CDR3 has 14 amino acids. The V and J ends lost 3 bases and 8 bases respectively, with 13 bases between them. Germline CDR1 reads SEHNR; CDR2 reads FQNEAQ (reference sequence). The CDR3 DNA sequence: TGTGCCAGCAGCTTTCACAGTGCGGGAGAAAAACTGTTTTTT. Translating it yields CASSFHSAGEKLFF.

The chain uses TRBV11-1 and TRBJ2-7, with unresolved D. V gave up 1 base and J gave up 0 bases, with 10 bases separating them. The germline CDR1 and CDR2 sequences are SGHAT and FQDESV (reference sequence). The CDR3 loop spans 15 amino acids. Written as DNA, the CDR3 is TGTGCCAGCAGCTTAGGTCAGATCCTCTCCTACGAGCAGTACTTC. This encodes CASSLGQILSYEQYF.

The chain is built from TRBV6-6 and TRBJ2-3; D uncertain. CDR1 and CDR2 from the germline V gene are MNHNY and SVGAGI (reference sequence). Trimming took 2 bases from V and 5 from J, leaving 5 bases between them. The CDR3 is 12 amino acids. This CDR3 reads CASSYGVDTQYF. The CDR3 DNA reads TGTGCCAGCAGTTACGGGGTAGATACGCAGTATTTT.

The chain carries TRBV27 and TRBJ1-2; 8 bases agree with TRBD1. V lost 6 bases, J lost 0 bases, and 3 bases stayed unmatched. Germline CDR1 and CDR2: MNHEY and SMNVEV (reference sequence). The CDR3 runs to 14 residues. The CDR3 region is CASRQGVANYGYTF. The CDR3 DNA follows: TGTGCCAGCAGACAGGGGGTTGCTAACTATGGCTACACCTTC.

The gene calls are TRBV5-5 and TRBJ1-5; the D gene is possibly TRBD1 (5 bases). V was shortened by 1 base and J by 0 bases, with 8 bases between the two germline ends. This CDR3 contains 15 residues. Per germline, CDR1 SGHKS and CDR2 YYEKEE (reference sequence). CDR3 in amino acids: CASSLLGDSNQPQHF. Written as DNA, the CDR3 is TGTGCCAGCAGCTTGCTAGGGGATAGCAATCAGCCCCAGCATTTT.

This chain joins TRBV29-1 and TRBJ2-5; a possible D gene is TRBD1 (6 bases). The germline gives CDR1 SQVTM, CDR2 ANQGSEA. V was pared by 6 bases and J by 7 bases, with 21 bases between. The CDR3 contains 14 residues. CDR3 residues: CSVLAGADWGTQYF. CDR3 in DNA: TGCAGCGTATTAGCAGGGGCAGACTGGGGGACCCAGTACTTC.

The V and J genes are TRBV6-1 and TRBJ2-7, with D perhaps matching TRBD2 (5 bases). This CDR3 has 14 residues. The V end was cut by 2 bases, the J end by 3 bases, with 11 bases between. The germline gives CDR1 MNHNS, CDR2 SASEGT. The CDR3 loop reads CASSETSRGYEQYF. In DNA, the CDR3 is TGTGCCAGCAGTGAAACGTCTCGGGGCTACGAGCAGTACTTC.

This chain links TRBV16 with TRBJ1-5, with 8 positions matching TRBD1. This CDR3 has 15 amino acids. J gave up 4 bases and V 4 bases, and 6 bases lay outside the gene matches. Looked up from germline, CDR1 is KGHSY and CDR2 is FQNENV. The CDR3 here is CASSPTGQGNQPQHF. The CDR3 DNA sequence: TGTGCCAGCAGCCCAACCGGACAGGGTAATCAGCCCCAGCATTTT.

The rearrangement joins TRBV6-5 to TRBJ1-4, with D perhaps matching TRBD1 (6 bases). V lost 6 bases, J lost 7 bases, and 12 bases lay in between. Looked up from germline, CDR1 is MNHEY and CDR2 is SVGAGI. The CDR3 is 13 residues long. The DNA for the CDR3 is TGTGCCAGCAGGGGGGGCGAGGGTGAAAAACTGTTTTTT. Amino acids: CASRGGEGEKLFF.

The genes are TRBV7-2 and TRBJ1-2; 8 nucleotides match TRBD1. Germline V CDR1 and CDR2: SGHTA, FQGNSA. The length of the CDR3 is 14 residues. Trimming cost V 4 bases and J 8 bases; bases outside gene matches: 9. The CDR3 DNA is TGTGCCAGCAGCTCCACCCGACAGGGGAGCGGCTACACCTTC. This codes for CASSSTRQGSGYTF.

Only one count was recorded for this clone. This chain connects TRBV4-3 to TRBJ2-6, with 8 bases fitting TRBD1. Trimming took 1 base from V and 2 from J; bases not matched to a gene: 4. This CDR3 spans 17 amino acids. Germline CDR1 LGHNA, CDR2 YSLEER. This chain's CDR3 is CASSQGSGGTGANVLTF. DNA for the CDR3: TGCGCCAGCAGCCAAGGTTCAGGGGGCACTGGGGCCAACGTCCTGACTTTC.

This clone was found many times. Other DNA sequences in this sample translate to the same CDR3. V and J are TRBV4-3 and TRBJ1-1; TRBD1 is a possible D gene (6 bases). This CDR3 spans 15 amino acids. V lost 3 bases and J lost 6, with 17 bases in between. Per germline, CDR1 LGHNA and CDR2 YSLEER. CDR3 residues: CASSQTPGVTAEAFF. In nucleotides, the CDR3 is TGCGCCAGCAGCCAGACGCCAGGGGTGACGGCTGAAGCTTTCTTT.

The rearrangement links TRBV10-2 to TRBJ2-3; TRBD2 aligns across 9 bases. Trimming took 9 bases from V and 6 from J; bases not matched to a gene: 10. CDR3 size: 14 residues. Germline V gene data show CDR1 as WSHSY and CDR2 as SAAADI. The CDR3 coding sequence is TGCGCCAGTCTCAGGGGTAGCGGGAGTGATACGCAGTATTTT. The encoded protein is CASLRGSGSDTQYF.

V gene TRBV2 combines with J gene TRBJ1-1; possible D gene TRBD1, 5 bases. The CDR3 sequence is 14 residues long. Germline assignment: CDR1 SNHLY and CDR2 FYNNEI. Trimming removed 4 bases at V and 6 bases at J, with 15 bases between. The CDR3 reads CASSAQGGVSEAFF. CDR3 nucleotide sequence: TGTGCCAGCAGTGCCCAGGGAGGGGTGTCTGAAGCTTTCTTT.